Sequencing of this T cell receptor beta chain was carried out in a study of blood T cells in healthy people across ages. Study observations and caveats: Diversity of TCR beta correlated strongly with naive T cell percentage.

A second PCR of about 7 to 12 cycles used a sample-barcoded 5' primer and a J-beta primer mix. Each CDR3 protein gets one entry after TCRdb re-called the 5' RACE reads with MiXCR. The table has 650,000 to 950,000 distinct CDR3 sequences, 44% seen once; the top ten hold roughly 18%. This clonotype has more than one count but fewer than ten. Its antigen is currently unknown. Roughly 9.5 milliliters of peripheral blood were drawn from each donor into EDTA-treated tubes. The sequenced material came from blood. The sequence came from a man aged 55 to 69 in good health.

DNA of the CDR3: TGCAGTGCTAGAACGGACATTCCAACTAATGAAAAACTGTTTTTT. Protein product: CSARTDIPTNEKLFF. The chain has TRBV20-1 and TRBJ1-4, with D maybe TRBD1 (5 bases). CDR1 is DFQATT, CDR2 SNEGSKA, per germline (reference sequence). This CDR3 is 15 amino acids long. The V gene lost 2 bases and the J gene lost 0 bases, with 10 bases spanning the gap.